A single sample is the source of the 22 T cell receptor beta chains below, sequenced in a study of T cells in Graves' hyperthyroidism and ophthalmopathy (dated by TCRdb to about 2019). The receptor library was made with multiplex PCR. Data came from an Illumina HiSeq 2000. TCR beta CDR3 regions were amplified from RNA transcripts. The first round of RT-PCR for the TCR CDR3 was performed with the HTBI primer set and the Qiagen OneStep RT-PCR kit. TCRdb trimmed the raw reads at Q25, called clones with MiXCR and kept productive beta chains. A single entry per CDR3 protein holds the most common genes and DNA from its merged rows. Counted in this sample were some 510,000 distinct CDR3 sequences; about 45% of them appeared once. Approximately 8.2% of the sample goes to the ten largest clones. The sample taken for sequencing was peripheral blood or thyroid tissue (not recorded which). The receptors here all came from a woman aged 18-29 years with Graves' hyperthyroidism. Donor details come from another sample of the same person, matched by shared clones.

This sequence joins TRBV2 and TRBJ1-5; possible D gene TRBD2, 6 bases. The J call may be faulty, since TRBJ2-5 better matches the DNA end. CDR3 length: 13 residues. Germline CDR1 is SNHLY and CDR2 is FYNNEI. The CDR3 nucleotides read TGTGCCAGCAGCGACACTAGCAATCAGCCCCAGTACTTC. It yields the protein CASSDTSNQPQYF.

This clonotype was seen at least ten times. This chain uses TRBV24-1 with TRBJ2-5; no clear D gene. V was pared by 4 bases and J by 7 bases, with 15 bases between. Germline V lookup: CDR1 KGHDR, CDR2 SFDVKD. This CDR3 has 14 residues. In DNA form, the CDR3 reads TGTGCCACCAGTGACCTTTTTGGACCCGGGACCCAGTACTTC. It translates to CATSDLFGPGTQYF.

This clonotype was recorded a few times. The V and J genes are TRBV19 and TRBJ1-1; D gene uncertain. V lost 3 bases to trimming and J lost 4 bases, with 12 bases between them. Germline V lookup: CDR1 LNHDA, CDR2 SQIVND (reference sequence). This CDR3 is 14 amino acids long. The CDR3 DNA reads TGTGCCAGTAGTATCACCAGGTCGGCCACTGAAGCTTTCTTT. This gives the protein CASSITRSATEAFF.

In the case of this clonotype: A much larger clone differs from this one at a single base, so this may be a read error. The chain joins TRBV2 to TRBJ2-7, with 7 bases lining up with TRBD2. This CDR3 contains 13 residues. Germline V CDR1 and CDR2: SNHLY, FYNNEI. Trimming took 6 bases from V and 12 from J; bases not matched to a gene: 14. This CDR3 is CASRRDYEETRYF. The CDR3 coding sequence is TGTGCCAGCAGGAGGGACTACGAAGAGACCCGGTACTTC.

This clonotype appeared many times. This chain uses TRBV24-1 with TRBJ2-5; D call uncertain. The CDR3 has 12 residues. V lost 5 bases and J 4 bases, leaving 7 bases between the germline ends. Germline lookup yields CDR1 KGHDR and CDR2 SFDVKD. CDR3 amino acids: CATSGRRETQYF. The CDR3 nucleotides read TGTGCCACCAGTGGCAGACGAGAGACCCAGTACTTC.

This chain connects TRBV27 to TRBJ1-2, with unresolved D. This CDR3 is built from 14 residues. Germline CDR1 is MNHEY and CDR2 is SMNVEV (reference sequence). Trimming removed 0 bases at V and 7 bases at J, with 12 bases between. This CDR3 is CASSLSTGASGYTF. The CDR3 nucleotides read TGTGCCAGCAGTTTATCTACCGGTGCCTCTGGCTACACCTTC.

Ten or more counts support this clonotype. The chain joins TRBV2 to TRBJ2-7; D is undetermined. Trimming shortened V by 1 base and J by 1 base, and 5 bases separated the two germline ends. Germline V gives CDR1 SNHLY, CDR2 FYNNEI. The CDR3 extends over 13 amino acids. CDR3 sequence: CASSEGKSYEQYF. CDR3 in DNA: TGTGCCAGCAGTGAAGGCAAGTCCTACGAGCAGTACTTC. The full variable domain, its missing parts supplied by reference TRBV2 and TRBJ2-7, is EPEVTQTPSHQVTQMGQEVILRCVPISNHLYFYWYRQILGQKVEFLVSFYNNEISEKSEIFDDQFSVERPDGSNFTLKIRSTKLEDSAMYFCASSEGKSYEQYFGPGTRLTVT.

This clonotype was seen only a few times. The rearrangement uses TRBV7-9 and TRBJ2-2, with no clear D. This CDR3 is built from 14 residues. Germline V gives CDR1 SEHNR, CDR2 FQNEAQ (reference sequence). Between the trimmed V and J ends, which lost 6 bases and 4 bases, there was a span of 12 bases. Here the CDR3 reads CASRSDMATGELFF. The CDR3 DNA reads TGTGCCAGCAGGTCCGACATGGCCACCGGGGAGCTGTTTTTT.

With respect to this clonotype: A read error is possible here, since a much larger clone lies one base away. The chain recombines TRBV11-2 with TRBJ1-2, with unresolved D. V was pared by 1 base and J by 3 bases, with 9 bases between. Per the germline V gene, CDR1 is SGHAT and CDR2 is FQNNGV. This CDR3 is 14 amino acids long. Here the CDR3 DNA reads TGTGCCAGCAGCTTAGGTCACCAGGACTATGGCTACACCTTC. It yields the protein CASSLGHQDYGYTF.

This clonotype was detected only a few times. The chain is built from TRBV11-3 and TRBJ2-5; 9 bases are shared with TRBD2. This CDR3 contains 15 residues. CDR1 and CDR2 (germline): SGHNT, YENEEA. The V gene end was trimmed by 1 base and the J gene end by 3 bases; junction bases not matched to a gene: 3. The CDR3 reads CASSLGGRAKETQYF. Here the CDR3 DNA reads TGTGCCAGCAGCTTAGGCGGGAGGGCAAAAGAGACCCAGTACTTC. The variable domain in full, with the rest retrieved from reference TRBV11-3 and TRBJ2-5, is EAGVVQSPRYKIIEKKQPVAFWCNPISGHNTLYWYLQNLGQGPELLIRYENEEAVDDSQLPKDRFSAERLKGVDSTLKIQPAELGDSAVYLCASSLGGRAKETQYFGPGTRLLVL.

With regard to this clonotype: A clone one base away is much larger, so this may be a read error. The V gene is TRBV7-9, the J gene TRBJ2-5; 7 bases are shared with TRBD2. The CDR3 length is 12 residues. V gave up 6 bases and J gave up 3 bases; unmatched junction bases: 1. The germline CDR1 and CDR2 sequences are SEHNR and FQNEAQ (reference sequence). CDR3 in amino acids: CASRGLEETQYF. The DNA for the CDR3 is TGTGCCAGCAGAGGACTAGAAGAGACCCAGTACTTC.

The sample holds many counts of this clonotype. The chain carries TRBV7-9 and TRBJ1-5; TRBD1 might be the D (5 bases). There are 13 residues in the CDR3. V lost 2 bases and J 5 bases, leaving 7 bases between the germline ends. Germline V lookup: CDR1 SEHNR, CDR2 FQNEAQ (reference sequence). The CDR3 sequence: CASSLMGDQPQHF. The CDR3 DNA sequence: TGTGCCAGCAGCTTAATGGGGGATCAGCCCCAGCATTTT.

There are many counts of this clonotype. The chain employs TRBV7-9 and TRBJ1-1; D is possibly TRBD1 (6 bases). Trimming left V 0 bases short and J 10 bases short, with 6 bases between. This CDR3 comprises 11 residues. Germline V gene data show CDR1 as SEHNR and CDR2 as FQNEAQ (reference sequence). CDR3 bases: TGTGCCAGCAGCTTAGCAGGGGGAGCTTTCTTT. Protein: CASSLAGGAFF.

There are many counts of this clonotype. The chain combines TRBV7-9 with TRBJ1-1, with D hard to call. V was cut by 2 bases and J by 3 bases, with 10 bases left in between. Germline CDR1 and CDR2: SEHNR and FQNEAQ (reference sequence). The CDR3 spans 14 residues. The CDR3 loop is CASSLSGFDTEAFF. In nucleotides, the CDR3 is TGTGCCAGCAGCTTATCCGGTTTCGACACTGAAGCTTTCTTT.

This clonotype was seen at least ten times. The chain carries TRBV10-3 and TRBJ2-5; D remains unclear. V was cut by 0 bases and J by 3 bases, with 8 bases left in between. Germline-derived CDR1 and CDR2 are ENHRY and SYGVKD. The CDR3 length is 14 residues. CDR3 sequence: CAISESNTEETQYF. The DNA for the CDR3 is TGTGCCATCAGTGAGTCTAACACGGAAGAGACCCAGTACTTC.

As concerns this clonotype: The junction and the germline gene differ at one end; a read error may be behind it. The rearrangement links TRBV20-1 to TRBJ1-5; the match to TRBD1 covers 7 bases. CDR1 and CDR2 (germline): DFQATT, SNEGSKA (reference sequence). The CDR3 runs 14 residues. CDR3 nucleotides: TGCAGTGCTAGAATACAGGGGAGGGATCAGTCCCAGCATTTT. As protein: CSARIQGRDQSQHF.

This chain joins TRBV15 and TRBJ2-2; possibly TRBD1 for D (6 bases). The germline V gene has CDR1 LNHNV and CDR2 YYDKDF (reference sequence). The CDR3 has 14 residues. V was trimmed by 1 base and J by 8 bases, leaving 11 bases between them. The CDR3 DNA sequence: TGTGCCACCAGCAGAGCCGCCGGGACAGGGGAGCTGTTTTTT. Encoded protein: CATSRAAGTGELFF.

Concerning this clonotype itself: A much larger clone lies a single base off, so this may be a read error. This rearrangement joins TRBV24-1 to TRBJ1-2; 9 nucleotides match TRBD1. This CDR3 is 18 amino acids long. Germline CDR1 and CDR2: KGHDR and SFDVKD. The CDR3 is CAASDLHYSGTGLGGYTF. In DNA form, the CDR3 reads TGTGCCGCCAGTGATTTGCATTATTCCGGGACAGGGTTGGGTGGCTACACCTTC.

The V call is TRBV15, the J call TRBJ1-2, with D possibly being TRBD1 (6 bases). Germline lookup yields CDR1 LNHNV and CDR2 YYDKDF (reference sequence). CDR3 length: 16 residues. Trimming cost V 0 bases and J 5 bases, with 16 bases left between them. CDR3 bases: TGTGCCACCAGCAGAGAAGTTGGGGCAGGGGCGTATGGCTACACCTTC. Amino acids: CATSREVGAGAYGYTF.

For this clonotype: No conserved phenylalanine or tryptophan ends this CDR3, so it is likely a read error. The limits of the CDR3 on the DNA are not certain, so only TCRdb's listed CDR3 is given. V usage is TRBV29-1 and J usage is TRBJ1-1; TRBD1 was called by the table and not checked on the DNA. In germline, CDR1 is SQVTM, CDR2 ANQGSEA. Termini included, the CDR3 measures 10 amino acids. The CDR3 here is CSVGGGRANY.

The J gene is TRBJ1-2, the V gene TRBV25-1, with 7 positions matching TRBD1. Germline V gene sequence: CDR1 MGHDK, CDR2 SYGVNS. J was trimmed by 4 bases and V by 5 bases; bases with no gene match: 13. CDR3 length: 16 amino acids. The CDR3 DNA reads TGTGCCAGCAGTTACTTAATTGACAGGGCCCTCTATGGCTACACCTTC. Translated, it gives CASSYLIDRALYGYTF.

This chain uses TRBV6-1 with TRBJ1-3, with D possibly being TRBD1 (6 bases). The CDR3 length is 13 residues. Between the trimmed V and J ends, which lost 6 bases and 4 bases, there was a span of 10 bases. Germline CDR1 is MNHNS and CDR2 is SASEGT. CDR3 bases: TGTGCCAGCAGAGGGGGAGACGGAAACACCATATATTTT. Translation: CASRGGDGNTIYF.